The 31 T cell receptor beta chains in this list originate from one sample, sequenced in a study of T-cell reconstitution after alpha-beta-depleted transplantation in children. During its preparation, the TCRbeta library received unique molecular identifiers. TCRdb ran MiXCR on the PCR reads and lists one entry per CDR3 protein. The data show hundreds of thousands of distinct CDR3 sequences, about 12% seen once. Sequencing used PBMCs from the stem cell graft donor, obtained from the stem cell graft. These receptors came from a human donor who donated a stem cell graft to a child with acute lymphoblastic leukemia.

This clonotype turned up a few times. V is TRBV24-1 and J is TRBJ2-2; D perhaps matches TRBD2 (5 bases). This CDR3 contains 14 residues. V was shortened by 7 bases and J by 7 bases, with 15 bases between the two germline ends. CDR1 and CDR2 (germline): KGHDR, SFDVKD. The CDR3 DNA follows: TGTGCCACCAGGGCCGGCGGGCCGGGCGGGGAGCTGTTTTTT. Translating it yields CATRAGGPGGELFF.

As for this clonotype: One junction end does not reproduce the germline sequence, and a read error may be involved. V usage is TRBV4-2 and J usage is TRBJ2-2; D gene ambiguous. The CDR3 consists of 14 residues. Germline V gene sequence: CDR1 LGHNA, CDR2 YNFKEQ. CDR3 loop: CAISPWVISGELFF. The DNA of the CDR3 is TGTGCCATCAGCCCGTGGGTGATCTCCGGGGAGCTGTTTTTT.

Remarks on this clonotype: Since a much larger clone is just one base distant, this may be a read error. The chain joins TRBV13 to TRBJ2-1; perhaps TRBD2 as D (5 bases). CDR1 is PRHDT and CDR2 is FYEKMQ in the germline V gene (reference sequence). This CDR3 is 12 amino acids long. CDR3: CARSSGNYEQFF. DNA of the CDR3: TGTGCCCGCAGTTCCGGGAACTATGAGCAGTTCTTC.

In this sample, this clonotype turned up once. It may be a read error: a sequence one base away is much more abundant. The chain joins TRBV7-6 to TRBJ1-1, with unresolved D. The CDR3 is made up of 17 amino acids. Germline loops: CDR1 SGHVS, CDR2 FNYEAQ. The ends were cut back, 5 bases at V and 0 bases at J, with 19 bases in the middle. For the CDR3, the DNA is TGTGCCAGCAGCCCTGGACCTCTAACAGATCTGAACACTGAAGCTTTCTTT. Amino acids: CASSPGPLTDLNTEAFF.

The chain employs TRBV19 and TRBJ2-1; D may correspond to TRBD1 or TRBD2 (7 bases each). Germline CDR1 LNHDA, CDR2 SQIVND (reference sequence). Trimming cost V 5 bases and J 4 bases, with 15 bases left between them. This CDR3 spans 15 amino acids. Written as DNA, the CDR3 is TGTGCCAGTAGTGACGGGGGGACAGCTTACAATGAGCAGTTCTTC. Translating gives CASSDGGTAYNEQFF. Full variable domain (outside the CDR3, taken from reference TRBV19 and TRBJ2-1): DGGITQSPKYLFRKEGQNVTLSCEQNLNHDAMYWYRQDPGQGLRLIYYSQIVNDFQKGDIAEGYSVSREKKESFPLTVTSAQKNPTAFYLCASSDGGTAYNEQFFGPGTRLTVL.

The sample holds many counts of this clonotype. This rearrangement joins TRBV9 to TRBJ1-2, with 7 bases aligning to TRBD1. Trimming took 0 bases from V and 3 from J; bases not matched to a gene: 2. The length of the CDR3 is 14 residues. CDR1 and CDR2 from the germline V gene are SGDLS and YYNGEE. For the CDR3, the DNA is TGTGCCAGCAGCGTAGCCGGACAGGACTATGGCTACACCTTC. As protein: CASSVAGQDYGYTF.

This clonotype was counted between two and nine times. The chain couples TRBV27 to TRBJ2-3; tentative D call: TRBD2 (7 bases). The V end was cut by 5 bases, the J end by 5 bases, with 20 bases between. Per the germline V gene, CDR1 is MNHEY and CDR2 is SMNVEV (reference sequence). The CDR3 length is 16 residues. The CDR3 here is CASSPRPAGAQDTQYF. CDR3 DNA: TGTGCCAGCAGTCCCCGCCCCGCGGGGGCCCAAGATACGCAGTATTTT.

Concerning this clonotype: This may come from a read error, since a much larger clone is one base off. V and J are TRBV12-3 or TRBV12-4 and TRBJ1-1; 7 nucleotides align to TRBD1. The CDR3 is made up of 13 amino acids. CDR3 region: CTSINSGGTEAFF. Here the CDR3 DNA reads TGTACCAGCATCAATTCAGGGGGAACTGAAGCTTTCTTT.

This clonotype has more than one count but fewer than ten. The rearrangement uses TRBV7-9 and TRBJ2-4; possible D gene TRBD1, 5 bases. The V and J ends lost 6 bases and 0 bases respectively, with 18 bases between them. Germline lookup yields CDR1 SEHNR and CDR2 FQNEAQ (reference sequence). This CDR3 spans 17 amino acids. This CDR3 reads CASRPPHSTVAKNIQYF. The DNA for the CDR3 is TGTGCCAGCAGGCCACCTCACTCGACAGTAGCCAAAAACATTCAGTACTTC.

This clonotype has at least ten counts. The chain carries TRBV7-9 and TRBJ2-7, with TRBD2 matching 10 bases. The germline CDR1 and CDR2 sequences are SEHNR and FQNEAQ (reference sequence). Trimming removed 1 base from V and 5 bases from J; junction bases left unmatched: 5. CDR3 size: 15 residues. CDR3 DNA: TGTGCCAGCAGCTTAGAGGGACTAGCGCCCCACGAGCAGTACTTC. This gives the protein CASSLEGLAPHEQYF.

This clonotype occurred many times. The chain employs TRBV20-1 and TRBJ1-3; D gene unclear. Germline V gives CDR1 DFQATT, CDR2 SNEGSKA (reference sequence). The ends were cut back, 1 base at V and 7 bases at J, with 14 bases in the middle. CDR3 length equals 14 residues. CDR3 in amino acids: CSARVPLDLNTIYF. The CDR3, as DNA: TGCAGTGCTAGAGTTCCCCTCGATCTTAACACCATATATTTT.

This sequence joins TRBV6-2 or TRBV6-3 and TRBJ2-2; D ambiguous. Looked up from germline, CDR1 is MNHEY and CDR2 is SVGEGT. The CDR3 loop spans 14 amino acids. The V end lost 2 bases, the J end lost 7 bases, and 11 bases lay between the germline ends. CDR3 loop: CASSYQMKGGELFF. CDR3 DNA: TGTGCCAGCAGTTACCAAATGAAGGGCGGGGAGCTGTTTTTT.

V is TRBV3-1 and J is TRBJ2-5; TRBD1 matches 8 bases. With V trimmed by 1 base and J by 4 bases, 8 bases remained unmatched. CDR1 is LGHDT, CDR2 YNNKEL, per germline (reference sequence). The CDR3 is 16 residues long. The CDR3 nucleotides read TGTGCCAGCAGCCAAGTCAGGGGGCGATTTGGAGAGACCCAGTACTTC. Residues: CASSQVRGRFGETQYF.

This clonotype has ten or more counts. The chain uses TRBV7-8 and TRBJ2-2; a weak D match, TRBD1 (5 bases). The CDR3 is made up of 17 amino acids. V was shortened by 3 bases and J by 0 bases, with 14 bases between the two germline ends. CDR1 and CDR2 from the germline V gene are SGHVS and FQNEAQ. This CDR3 reads CASSFFFQGTNTGELFF. For the CDR3, the DNA is TGTGCCAGCAGCTTCTTCTTCCAGGGTACGAACACCGGGGAGCTGTTTTTT.

The chain carries TRBV10-3 and TRBJ2-2; D remains ambiguous. The CDR3 is 14 residues long. Trimming left V 10 bases short and J 0 bases short, with 12 bases between. CDR1 and CDR2 from the germline V gene are ENHRY and SYGVKD. CDR3 coding DNA: TGTGCCACTGGGCAGGATGCGAACACCGGGGAGCTGTTTTTT. This codes for CATGQDANTGELFF.

This clonotype has more than one count but fewer than ten. The chain recombines TRBV19 with TRBJ2-2; D is perhaps TRBD2 (5 bases). Germline V gene data show CDR1 as LNHDA and CDR2 as SQIVND (reference sequence). This CDR3 has 12 residues. Trimming cost V 8 bases and J 7 bases, with 11 bases left between them. The CDR3 loop is CASEAGVGELFF. Written as DNA, the CDR3 is TGTGCCAGTGAGGCCGGGGTCGGGGAGCTGTTTTTT.

The table lists this clonotype with many counts. The CDR3 reads CASSQGRSSGNTIYF. CDR3 sequence (DNA): TGCGCCAGCAGCCAAGGACGTTCCTCTGGAAACACCATATATTTT. The rearrangement uses TRBV4-3 and TRBJ1-3, with D unresolved. The CDR3 spans 15 residues. Per the germline V gene, CDR1 is LGHNA and CDR2 is YSLEER. Trimming left V 1 base short and J 0 bases short, with 7 bases between.

Ten or more counts support this clonotype. V gene TRBV12-3 or TRBV12-4 combines with J gene TRBJ2-1, with D possibly being TRBD1 (6 bases). CDR3 length: 15 residues. The V end was cut by 0 bases, the J end by 2 bases, with 8 bases between. CDR3 residues: CASSLAWGPYNEQFF. The CDR3 nucleotides read TGTGCCAGCAGTTTAGCCTGGGGGCCCTACAATGAGCAGTTCTTC.

This clonotype appeared many times. The chain links TRBV20-1 to TRBJ1-6; D gene ambiguous. Germline V lookup: CDR1 DFQATT, CDR2 SNEGSKA (reference sequence). Trimming cost V 2 bases and J 0 bases, with 5 bases left between them. The CDR3 loop spans 14 amino acids. The CDR3, as DNA: TGCAGTGCTAGATCCAGCTCCTATAATTCACCCCTCCACTTT. This codes for CSARSSSYNSPLHF.

In its sample, this clonotype was seen many times. The rearrangement uses TRBV5-1 and TRBJ2-2, with 7 positions matching TRBD1. The germline V gene has CDR1 SGHRS and CDR2 YFSETQ. Trimming cost V 4 bases and J 1 base; bases outside gene matches: 10. The CDR3 is 17 residues long. The CDR3 bases are TGCGCCAGCAGCGCCTCGACAGGGTTCGGGAACACCGGGGAGCTGTTTTTT. The encoded protein is CASSASTGFGNTGELFF.

Many counts were recorded for this clonotype. The chain is built from TRBV12-3 or TRBV12-4 and TRBJ2-3; the match to TRBD1 covers 11 bases. The junction had 8 bases not matched to a gene; V was cut back by 4 bases and J by 5 bases. The CDR3 contains 16 residues. The CDR3 reads CASSYPHGTGGDTQYF. CDR3 DNA: TGTGCCAGCAGTTACCCTCACGGGACAGGGGGAGATACGCAGTATTTT.

This clonotype was detected only a few times. The rearrangement joins TRBV12-3 or TRBV12-4 to TRBJ2-4; D uncertain. This CDR3 region has 11 residues. The V gene lost 5 bases and the J gene lost 8 bases, with 7 bases spanning the gap. CDR3 sequence reads: CASSPQYIQYF. As DNA, the CDR3 is TGTGCCAGCAGTCCCCAGTACATTCAGTACTTC.

This clonotype showed up many times. In DNA, the CDR3 is TGTGCCAGCCAGTCAGGGCTCCACGAGCAGTACTTC. It codes for CASQSGLHEQYF. This rearrangement joins TRBV7-8 to TRBJ2-7; D perhaps matches TRBD1 (5 bases). CDR3 length: 12 residues. V dropped 8 bases and J dropped 5 bases, with 13 bases sitting between them. Germline-derived CDR1 and CDR2 are SGHVS and FQNEAQ.

This clonotype occurred many times. The genes are TRBV7-9 and TRBJ1-6, with a weak D call TRBD1 (5 bases). The V gene's germline CDR1 is SEHNR and CDR2 FQNEAQ (reference sequence). V was shortened by 7 bases and J by 7 bases, with 14 bases between the two germline ends. The CDR3 totals 14 residues. CDR3 sequence: CASTPGGGNSPLHF. In DNA, the CDR3 is TGTGCCAGCACCCCGGGGGGAGGAAATTCACCCCTCCACTTT.

This clonotype was observed many times. V usage is TRBV28 and J usage is TRBJ2-1, with TRBD2 matching over 11 bases. CDR3 length: 15 residues. In germline, CDR1 is MDHEN, CDR2 SYDVKM. V shed 8 bases, J shed 4 bases, and the junction held 7 bases outside the gene matches. The CDR3 bases are TGTGCCAGCGTTATAGCGGGAGGGTATTACAATGAGCAGTTCTTC. Translating gives CASVIAGGYYNEQFF.

V and J are TRBV19 and TRBJ2-7; 10 nucleotides match TRBD1. This CDR3 has 15 amino acids. Per the germline V gene, CDR1 is LNHDA and CDR2 is SQIVND (reference sequence). The V gene end was trimmed by 6 bases and the J gene end by 0 bases; junction bases not matched to a gene: 5. DNA for the CDR3: TGTGCCAGTAGCCGGGACAGGGGCCTCTCCTACGAGCAGTACTTC. It codes for CASSRDRGLSYEQYF.

This clonotype was detected ten times or more. The V gene is TRBV4-3, the J gene TRBJ2-2; no definite D call. The germline V gene has CDR1 LGHNA and CDR2 YSLEER. The CDR3 totals 15 residues. The ends were cut back, 1 base at V and 5 bases at J, with 11 bases in the middle. For the CDR3, the DNA is TGCGCCAGCAGCCAAGCCCTCGTGGGGACCGGGGAGCTGTTTTTT. It codes for CASSQALVGTGELFF.

This sequence joins TRBV5-5 and TRBJ1-4; possible D gene TRBD1, 5 bases. The CDR3 consists of 15 residues. Germline assignment: CDR1 SGHKS and CDR2 YYEKEE (reference sequence). Trimming took 0 bases from V and 4 from J, leaving 10 bases between them. CDR3 residues: CASSLAWGFNEKLFF. CDR3 nucleotide sequence: TGTGCCAGCAGCTTGGCGTGGGGGTTTAATGAAAAACTGTTTTTT.

This clonotype was counted ten times or more. The CDR3 nucleotides are TGCAGTGCTAGAGATTTTATCGACGGCCCGGTCCCCGACTCTGGGGCCAACGTCCTGACTTTC. It specifies CSARDFIDGPVPDSGANVLTF. The chain has TRBV20-1 and TRBJ2-6; D remains ambiguous. V dropped 0 bases and J dropped 0 bases, with 24 bases sitting between them. Germline loops: CDR1 DFQATT, CDR2 SNEGSKA (reference sequence). This CDR3 comprises 21 residues.

This clonotype was detected ten times or more. The chain has TRBV7-9 and TRBJ1-1; maybe TRBD1 (6 bases). Trimming cost V 4 bases and J 5 bases, with 23 bases left between them. The CDR3 covers 17 residues. The germline V gene encodes CDR1 SEHNR and CDR2 FQNEAQ (reference sequence). CDR3 region: CASSSTTGHPRGTEAFF. The CDR3 bases are TGTGCCAGCAGCTCCACCACGGGACACCCGAGGGGGACTGAAGCTTTCTTT.

The genes are TRBV24-1 and TRBJ2-3; weak D call: TRBD1 (6 bases). This CDR3 region has 15 residues. Trimming left V 3 bases short and J 1 base short, with 10 bases between. Germline V gives CDR1 KGHDR, CDR2 SFDVKD. As DNA, the CDR3 is TGTGCCACCAGTGATCGAAGACAGGGCACAGATACGCAGTATTTT. Translated, it gives CATSDRRQGTDTQYF.